This T cell receptor beta chain was captured by sequencing in a study of human T cells and chemical hapten exposure. Study in general: Upper-back patches of 0.01% DPC were read at 6 days.

Library construction involved attaching unique molecular identifiers to individual cDNA molecules, which allowed quantitative, reproducible TCR counting. As processed by the authors: Samples ranged from roughly 20,000 to 750,000 TCRs, with a median of around 100,000. One entry per CDR3 protein, called by TCRdb with MiXCR from the RACE reads. The V and J calls follow TCRdb's processing rather than the paper's. The sample has over 60,000 distinct CDR3 sequences, under 13% seen once; the top ten hold 6.8%. Described time point: patch test 2, 6 weeks after DPC sensitization. The treatment is: therapeutic diphenylcyclopropenone sensitization with weekly scalp DPC. The length of the CDR3 is 13 residues. Trimming removed 11 bases at V and 0 bases at J, with 11 bases between. Germline V lookup: CDR1 ENHRY, CDR2 SYGVKD.

The material sequenced was whole blood, taken in connection with sensitization to the hapten diphenylcyclopropenone (DPC). The source of this sequence is a woman in her forties or fifties with alopecia areata. Some clones in this sample may be carry-over from other donors' samples. The chain recombines TRBV10-3 with TRBJ1-3; D is unresolved. The CDR3 nucleotides are TGTGCCTTTCGACCCGTCTCTGGAAACACCATATATTTT. This gives the protein CAFRPVSGNTIYF.